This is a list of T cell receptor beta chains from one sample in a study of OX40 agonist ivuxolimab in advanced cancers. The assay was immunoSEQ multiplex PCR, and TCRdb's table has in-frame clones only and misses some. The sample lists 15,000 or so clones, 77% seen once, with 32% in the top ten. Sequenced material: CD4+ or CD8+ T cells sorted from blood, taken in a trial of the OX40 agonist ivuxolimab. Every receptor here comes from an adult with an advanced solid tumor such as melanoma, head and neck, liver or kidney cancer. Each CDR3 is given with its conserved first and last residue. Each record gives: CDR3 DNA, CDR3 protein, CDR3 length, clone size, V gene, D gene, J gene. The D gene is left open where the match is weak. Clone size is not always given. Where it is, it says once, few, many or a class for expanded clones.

TGTGCCAGCAGCTTAGGTGTAAATCTACAAGAGACCCAGTACTTC,CASSLGVNLQETQYF,15,NA,TRBV13,NA,TRBJ2-5
TGCGCCAGCAGCTCGGGACAGGGTATGATGAACACTGAAGCTTTCTTT,CASSSGQGMMNTEAFF,16,NA,TRBV4-1,TRBD1,TRBJ1-1
TGTGCCAGCAGCAAACCCCCGCAGGGGAAATACAATGAGCAGTTCTTC,CASSKPPQGKYNEQFF,16,NA,TRBV21-1,NA,TRBJ2-1
TGTGCCAGCAGCGTCGGGACAGGGGGAGAGCAGTACTTC,CASSVGTGGEQYF,13,NA,TRBV9,TRBD1,TRBJ2-7
TGCAGCGTTGAATCGGTTGGCTACACCTTC,CSVESVGYTF,10,NA,TRBV29-1,NA,TRBJ1-2
TGTGCCAGCAGCTTAATGGCTGGCTTTCGGGAGCAGTACTTC,CASSLMAGFREQYF,14,NA,TRBV11-2,NA,TRBJ2-7
TGTGCCAGCAGTAGACAGGGGGCTTCGAACACCGGGGAGCTGTTTTTT,CASSRQGASNTGELFF,16,NA,TRBV2,TRBD1,TRBJ2-2
TGTGCCACCAGCACCCAAAGCGATGGATATCAGCCCCAGCATTTT,CATSTQSDGYQPQHF,15,few,TRBV15,NA,TRBJ1-5
TGTGCCAGCCAGGCGGGCTTAAATGAGCAGTTCTTC,CASQAGLNEQFF,12,NA,TRBV7-3,NA,TRBJ2-1
TGCGCCAGCAGCCAAGTCGAGGGTTCGGGAAACACCATATATTTT,CASSQVEGSGNTIYF,15,few,TRBV4-1,NA,TRBJ1-3
TGTGCCAGCAGTTACGTTGCGGATACGCAGTATTTT,CASSYVADTQYF,12,NA,TRBV6-6,NA,TRBJ2-3
TGTGCTAGTGGTTTGGGCATGGGGGCGTACGCAGATACGCAGTATTTT,CASGLGMGAYADTQYF,16,NA,TRBV12-5,NA,TRBJ2-3
TGTGCCACCAGCAGCCGGGCCCCGGAGGAGCAGTACTTC,CATSSRAPEEQYF,13,NA,TRBV15,NA,TRBJ2-7
TGTGCCAGCAGGGGGACTAGGTTCTACAAGCAGTACTTC,CASRGTRFYKQYF,13,NA,TRBV6-1,TRBD2,TRBJ2-7
TGTGCCAGCAGACCAGGGGTTGGCGGTTCCTACGAGCAGTACTTC,CASRPGVGGSYEQYF,15,NA,TRBV6-1,NA,TRBJ2-7
TGCGCCAGCCTAGGCCATCCTGATACGCAGTATTTT,CASLGHPDTQYF,12,NA,TRBV10-2,NA,TRBJ2-3
TGTGCCAGCTCAAAGATCCGGGACGAGACCTACAATGAGCAGTTCTTC,CASSKIRDETYNEQFF,16,NA,TRBV18,NA,TRBJ2-1
TGTGCCAGCAGTTTAAAAGGGAATCAGCCCCAGCATTTT,CASSLKGNQPQHF,13,NA,TRBV27,NA,TRBJ1-5
TGTGCCAGTAGTATCGGGACAGGGGGTGATGATGGCTACACCTTC,CASSIGTGGDDGYTF,15,NA,TRBV19,TRBD1,TRBJ1-2
TGTGCCAGCAGTTTTGGGGCCAATGCCGCCCAGTACTTC,CASSFGANAAQYF,13,NA,TRBV27,NA,TRBJ2-5
TGCGCCAGCAGCCGTCTAGAGACGGGCGTTTATTACGAGCAGTACTTC,CASSRLETGVYYEQYF,16,NA,TRBV4-1,NA,TRBJ2-7
TGTGCCAGCAGCTTCTCCGGGGGCGAGCAGTACTTC,CASSFSGGEQYF,12,few,TRBV11-1,NA,TRBJ2-7
TGTGCCAGCTCCCCGTCGGGGATGGTTAATTCACCCCTCCACTTT,CASSPSGMVNSPLHF,15,NA,TRBV27,NA,TRBJ1-6
TGTGCCAGCAGCACCCGGGACAGGGCTGGCTACACCTTC,CASSTRDRAGYTF,13,NA,TRBV7-2,TRBD1,TRBJ1-2
TGCGCCAGCAGCGTGGAGTGGGGGAGGGGCACAGATACGCAGTATTTT,CASSVEWGRGTDTQYF,16,NA,TRBV5-1,TRBD2,TRBJ2-3
TGTGCCATCAGTGGGACTAGCGGGGCCCTCGAGGATGAGCAGTACTTC,CAISGTSGALEDEQYF,16,NA,TRBV10-3,TRBD2,TRBJ2-7
TGCGCCAGCAGCTTGGGCGGGGGCTACGAGCAGTACTTC,CASSLGGGYEQYF,13,NA,TRBV5-1,TRBD2,TRBJ2-7
TGTGCCAGCAGCGTAGGGGATTACAATGAGCAGTTCTTC,CASSVGDYNEQFF,13,once,TRBV9,NA,TRBJ2-1
TGTGCCAGCAGCTATCAGAGACAGTATGGGGGCACAGATACGCAGTATTTT,CASSYQRQYGGTDTQYF,17,NA,TRBV11-1,NA,TRBJ2-3
TGTGCCAGCAGCTACCAAAATGAAAAACTGTTTTTT,CASSYQNEKLFF,12,few,TRBV5-3,NA,TRBJ1-4